Listed here are 7 T cell receptor beta chains from one sample, sequenced in a study of tumor-infiltrating lymphocytes in localized non-small cell lung cancer. Libraries were prepared by immunoSEQ multiplex PCR; TCRdb keeps only in-frame clonotypes and omits some of them. The sample holds tens of thousands of clones, around 64% seen once. What was sequenced was lung tumor tissue. These receptors originate from a human donor with non-small cell lung cancer.

This clone appeared once. V is TRBV18 and J is TRBJ1-1, with TRBD1 matching 10 bases. This CDR3 has 16 residues. The junction had 13 bases not matched to a gene; V was cut back by 6 bases and J by 6 bases. Germline V gene data show CDR1 as KGHSH and CDR2 as LQKENI. DNA of the CDR3: TGTGCCAGCTCTCCGACGGGACAGGGGATGTTGCCTGAAGCTTTCTTT. Protein product: CASSPTGQGMLPEAFF.

This clone was seen a few times. CDR3 amino acids: CASSLLDRAHEQYF. DNA of the CDR3: TGCGCCAGCAGCTTACTCGACAGGGCTCACGAGCAGTACTTC. V usage is TRBV5-1 and J usage is TRBJ2-7, with 7 bases that match TRBD1. This CDR3 region has 14 residues. Germline V lookup: CDR1 SGHRS, CDR2 YFSETQ. J gave up 5 bases and V 2 bases, and 7 bases lay outside the gene matches.

CDR3 sequence reads: CASSRQGSSDYGYTF. In nucleotides, the CDR3 is TGTGCCAGCAGCAGACAGGGTAGCAGCGACTATGGCTACACCTTC. This sequence joins TRBV5-4 and TRBJ1-2; 7 nucleotides agree with TRBD1. This CDR3 region has 15 residues. The ends lost 4 bases at V and 3 bases at J; junction bases unmatched: 9. Germline assignment: CDR1 SGHNT and CDR2 YYREEE (reference sequence).

J is TRBJ1-4 and V is TRBV7-8; 7 nucleotides line up with TRBD1. The V gene's germline CDR1 is SGHVS and CDR2 FQNEAQ. The CDR3 extends over 16 amino acids. With V trimmed by 4 bases and J by 2 bases, 7 bases remained unmatched. CDR3 loop: CASSSLNRGTNEKLFF. The CDR3 nucleotides are TGTGCCAGCAGCTCTTTAAACAGGGGCACTAATGAAAAACTGTTTTTT.

The chain couples TRBV5-4 to TRBJ2-7; 11 bases agree with TRBD2. The CDR3 length is 14 residues. Germline V gene sequence: CDR1 SGHNT, CDR2 YYREEE (reference sequence). V shed 5 bases, J shed 7 bases, and the junction held 8 bases outside the gene matches. The CDR3 region has the DNA TGTGCCAGCAGTTTAGCGGGAGGGGAGGGTGAGCAGTACTTC. Protein product: CASSLAGGEGEQYF.

V and J are TRBV6-5 and TRBJ2-2; D remains ambiguous. Per germline, CDR1 MNHEY and CDR2 SVGAGI. Trimming stripped 6 bases from V and 5 bases from J, with 10 bases between. This CDR3 has 13 amino acids. Here the CDR3 DNA reads TGTGCCAGCAGCCCTAGTTGGACCGGGGAGCTGTTTTTT. Amino acid sequence: CASSPSWTGELFF.

In this sample, this clone turned up once. The chain carries TRBV5-1 and TRBJ1-2, with 9 bases fitting TRBD1. This CDR3 comprises 14 residues. The germline gives CDR1 SGHRS, CDR2 YFSETQ. J lost 8 bases, V lost 3 bases, and 8 bases had no gene match. The CDR3 reads CASSSTTGGWGYTF. In DNA, the CDR3 is TGCGCCAGCAGCTCGACAACAGGGGGCTGGGGCTACACCTTC.